The 13 T cell receptor beta chains reported below all come from one sample, sequenced in a study of CD8 T cells in ankylosing spondylitis. General study findings and limits: Within ankylosing spondylitis blood, a TCR beta motif made up of several highly homologous variants appeared to be characteristic.

TCRdb re-derived calls from the 5' RACE reads in MiXCR, one entry per CDR3 protein. In the table there are fewer than 500,000 distinct CDR3 sequences, under 25% of which are singletons. The antigens these receptors bind are not known. Material: blood, either unsorted or a sorted T cell fraction (not recorded which). The receptors derive from a male donor with ankylosing spondylitis.

In its sample, this clonotype was seen a few times. This chain joins TRBV5-6 and TRBJ2-1; D unclear. Per the germline V gene, CDR1 is SGHDT and CDR2 is YYEEEE. This CDR3 contains 15 residues. V was clipped by 2 bases and J by 8 bases, with 17 bases between them. CDR3 nucleotide sequence: TGTGCCAGCAGCTTTCAGACCGTGTTTTTCGATGAGCAGTTCTTC. Translating it yields CASSFQTVFFDEQFF.

The J gene is TRBJ2-4, the V gene TRBV11-3, with 7 nucleotides matching TRBD2. This CDR3 comprises 14 residues. The junction had 4 bases not matched to a gene; V was cut back by 8 bases and J by 0 bases. The germline gives CDR1 SGHNT, CDR2 YENEEA. CDR3 residues: CASAGELAKNIQYF. For the CDR3, the DNA is TGTGCCAGCGCGGGAGAGCTAGCCAAAAACATTCAGTACTTC.

This clonotype was seen a handful of times. The chain has TRBV3-1 and TRBJ2-1; D is uncertain. The CDR3 contains 15 residues. Trimming left V 1 base short and J 2 bases short, with 9 bases between. Germline V gives CDR1 LGHDT, CDR2 YNNKEL (reference sequence). Here the CDR3 reads CASSQGAFTYNEQFF. The CDR3 nucleotides are TGTGCCAGCAGCCAAGGGGCCTTTACCTACAATGAGCAGTTCTTC.

The chain has TRBV9 and TRBJ2-1; unclear D gene. The germline V gene has CDR1 SGDLS and CDR2 YYNGEE. Trimming took off 0 bases at V and 8 bases at J, with 18 bases between the two ends. The CDR3 loop spans 16 amino acids. In nucleotides, the CDR3 is TGTGCCAGCAGCGTAGACGGCGACACGGGTGTGGATGAGCAGTTCTTC. Its protein product is CASSVDGDTGVDEQFF.

This clonotype turned up a few times. CDR3 sequence reads: CASSLAFSYEQYF. DNA of the CDR3: TGCGCCAGCAGCTTGGCTTTCTCCTACGAGCAGTACTTC. The chain couples TRBV5-1 to TRBJ2-7; D is undetermined. CDR1 and CDR2 from the germline V gene are SGHRS and YFSETQ. The CDR3 loop spans 13 amino acids. Trimming took off 0 bases at V and 0 bases at J, with 4 bases between the two ends. Supplemented by reference TRBV5-1 and TRBJ2-7, the full variable domain reads KAGVTQTPRYLIKTRGQQVTLSCSPISGHRSVSWYQQTPGQGLQFLFEYFSETQRNKGNFPGRFSGRQFSNSRSEMNVSTLELGDSALYLCASSLAFSYEQYFGPGTRLTVT.

V and J are TRBV5-1 and TRBJ2-7; D is perhaps TRBD1 (5 bases). Trimming stripped 1 base from V and 3 bases from J, with 17 bases between. Germline CDR1 is SGHRS and CDR2 is YFSETQ. There are 16 residues in the CDR3. The CDR3 coding sequence is TGCGCCAGCAGCTTGTCCCTGGACACAAAGGACTACGAGCAGTACTTC. This translates into CASSLSLDTKDYEQYF.

This clonotype was observed a few times. The CDR3 sequence is CASSLKREGDEQYF. In DNA, the CDR3 is TGCGCCAGCAGCCTGAAGCGGGAGGGAGACGAGCAGTACTTC. The chain has TRBV5-1 and TRBJ2-7, with 10 bases aligning to TRBD2. The V gene's germline CDR1 is SGHRS and CDR2 YFSETQ. CDR3 size: 14 residues. V shed 4 bases and J 5 bases; nucleotides not matched to a gene: 6.

This clonotype was counted a few times. V gene TRBV5-1 combines with J gene TRBJ1-1; TRBD1 agrees at 7 bases. The germline V gene has CDR1 SGHRS and CDR2 YFSETQ. V was clipped by 4 bases and J by 5 bases; unmatched bases: 8. The CDR3 loop spans 14 amino acids. In nucleotides, the CDR3 is TGCGCCAGCAGCCCCCAGGGGGGAGGTACTGAAGCTTTCTTT. The encoded protein is CASSPQGGGTEAFF.

The chain couples TRBV10-2 to TRBJ2-7, with TRBD1 matching 7 bases. V lost 6 bases, J lost 3 bases, and 14 bases stayed unmatched. The CDR3 has 16 residues. Germline assignment: CDR1 WSHSY and CDR2 SAAADI. The CDR3: CASRDNPGTELYEQYF. As DNA, the CDR3 is TGCGCCAGCAGAGATAACCCCGGGACAGAACTCTACGAGCAGTACTTC.

This chain links TRBV3-1 with TRBJ2-1; TRBD2 is a possible D gene (6 bases). Germline V gene sequence: CDR1 LGHDT, CDR2 YNNKEL (reference sequence). This CDR3 spans 13 amino acids. V shed 7 bases and J shed 3 bases, with 10 bases lying between them. The chain's CDR3 is CASTRGDYNEQFF. Written as DNA, the CDR3 is TGTGCCAGCACTCGCGGGGACTACAATGAGCAGTTCTTC.

This clonotype was observed at least ten times. The chain joins TRBV24-1 to TRBJ2-1; the match to TRBD1 covers 8 bases. V lost 1 base and J lost 12; bases outside the gene matches: 7. Germline assignment: CDR1 KGHDR and CDR2 SFDVKD. The CDR3 has 14 residues. The chain's CDR3 is CATSDFPGGSPQFF. The CDR3 DNA reads as TGTGCCACCAGTGATTTCCCAGGGGGCTCCCCGCAGTTCTTC.

The rearrangement uses TRBV6-5 and TRBJ2-1; 10 bases are a match to TRBD2. The germline V gene has CDR1 MNHEY and CDR2 SVGAGI. The V and J ends lost 4 bases and 8 bases, in that order; junction bases with no gene match: 11. CDR3 size: 16 residues. This CDR3 is CASSSGQTSGKYEQFF. The CDR3, as DNA: TGTGCCAGCAGTTCTGGTCAAACTAGCGGGAAGTATGAGCAGTTCTTC.

This sequence joins TRBV30 and TRBJ2-1; 11 positions match TRBD2. Germline V lookup: CDR1 GTSNPN, CDR2 SVGIG (reference sequence). V lost 8 bases, J lost 0 bases, and 3 bases stayed unmatched. The CDR3 contains 14 residues. CDR3 nucleotide sequence: TGTGCCAAAACTAGCGGGAGCTCCTACAATGAGCAGTTCTTC. Translating gives CAKTSGSSYNEQFF. The variable domain in full, completed from reference TRBV30 and TRBJ2-1, reads SQTIHQWPATLVQPVGSPLSLECTVEGTSNPNLYWYRQAAGRGLQLLFYSVGIGQISSEVPQNLSASRPQDRQFILSSKKLLLSDSGFYLCAKTSGSSYNEQFFGPGTRLTVL.